A selection of T cell receptor beta chains follows, all from one sample in a study of cytomegalovirus exposure and HLA in healthy donors. Assay: immunoSEQ multiplex PCR; the TCRdb copy retains only in-frame clones and omits some. The table has about 100,000 clones, 74% seen once. Sequenced input: PBMCs. Source of these receptors: a man over 45 in good health and CMV-seropositive. The CDR3 runs from the conserved cysteine through the conserved F or W. Fields, in order: J gene, CDR3 length, D gene, clone size, V gene, CDR3 DNA, CDR3 protein. A D gene is named only where the DNA matches it firmly. Some rows have no size entry. The others give once, few or many, or a class for an expanded clone.

j_gene: TRBJ1-5; len: 16; d_gene: .; abundance: few; v_gene: TRBV4-1; CDR3nt: TGCGCCAGCAGCCGCGGGGGGGCAGTAAGCAATCAGCCCCAGCATTTT; CDR3aa: CASSRGGAVSNQPQHF
j_gene: TRBJ1-2; len: 15; d_gene: TRBD1; abundance: .; v_gene: TRBV18; CDR3nt: TGTGCCAGCTCACCCGGACAGGGAGGAACGGATGGCTACACCTTC; CDR3aa: CASSPGQGGTDGYTF
j_gene: TRBJ1-2; len: 14; d_gene: .; abundance: .; v_gene: TRBV18; CDR3nt: TGTGCCAGCGCCACAGGGAACTCTAACTATGGCTACACCTTC; CDR3aa: CASATGNSNYGYTF
j_gene: TRBJ2-3; len: 17; d_gene: .; abundance: .; v_gene: TRBV11-2; CDR3nt: TGTGCCAGCAGCTTAGGGAAGGTTGCAGGGCGTACAGATACGCAGTATTTT; CDR3aa: CASSLGKVAGRTDTQYF
j_gene: TRBJ2-3; len: 15; d_gene: TRBD1; abundance: .; v_gene: TRBV5-6; CDR3nt: TGTGCCAGCAGCCCGACAGGGGAGGGCACAGATACGCAGTATTTT; CDR3aa: CASSPTGEGTDTQYF
j_gene: TRBJ2-1; len: 13; d_gene: .; abundance: .; v_gene: TRBV5-1; CDR3nt: TGCGCCAGCAGCTTGAGAGAGTACAATGAGCAGTTCTTC; CDR3aa: CASSLREYNEQFF
j_gene: TRBJ1-5; len: 15; d_gene: .; abundance: few; v_gene: TRBV2; CDR3nt: TGTGCCAGCAGTGAACCCCCAGTAAAAATCAGTCCCCAGCATTTT; CDR3aa: CASSEPPVKISPQHF
j_gene: TRBJ2-5; len: 15; d_gene: .; abundance: .; v_gene: TRBV7-8; CDR3nt: TGTGCCAGCAGCCCAGGCGACAGAACTACAGAGACCCAGTACTTC; CDR3aa: CASSPGDRTTETQYF
j_gene: TRBJ1-1; len: 14; d_gene: TRBD1; abundance: .; v_gene: TRBV7-2; CDR3nt: TGTGCCAGCAGCCCCAACAGGGGTAGGACTGAAGCTTTCTTT; CDR3aa: CASSPNRGRTEAFF
j_gene: TRBJ1-2; len: 12; d_gene: .; abundance: once; v_gene: TRBV2; CDR3nt: TGTGCCAGCGGAACAGGGTCCACTGGCTACACCTTC; CDR3aa: CASGTGSTGYTF
j_gene: TRBJ1-1; len: 10; d_gene: .; abundance: few; v_gene: TRBV2; CDR3nt: TGTGCCAGACTGAGCACTGAAGCTTTCTTT; CDR3aa: CARLSTEAFF
j_gene: TRBJ1-1; len: 18; d_gene: .; abundance: .; v_gene: TRBV27; CDR3nt: TGTGCCAGCAGTGACCACCGGGACATAGGTCCCGGGGACACTGAAGCTTTCTTT; CDR3aa: CASSDHRDIGPGDTEAFF
j_gene: TRBJ2-2; len: 16; d_gene: TRBD2; abundance: .; v_gene: TRBV11-2; CDR3nt: TGTGCCAGCAGCTCCCGACTAGCGGGAGTGACCGGGGAGCTGTTTTTT; CDR3aa: CASSSRLAGVTGELFF
j_gene: TRBJ1-1; len: 16; d_gene: TRBD1; abundance: .; v_gene: TRBV2; CDR3nt: TGTGCCAGCAGTCCGGGACAGGCGGCCTTAAACGCTGAAGCTTTCTTT; CDR3aa: CASSPGQAALNAEAFF
j_gene: TRBJ2-1; len: 17; d_gene: .; abundance: .; v_gene: TRBV9; CDR3nt: TGTGCCAGCAGCGTAAGGCCCTTTGTACGACTCGACAATGAGCAGTTCTTC; CDR3aa: CASSVRPFVRLDNEQFF
j_gene: TRBJ1-1; len: 14; d_gene: TRBD1; abundance: few; v_gene: TRBV9; CDR3nt: TGTGCCAGCAGCCCCGGGACAGGGAACACTGAAGCTTTCTTT; CDR3aa: CASSPGTGNTEAFF
j_gene: TRBJ1-5; len: 15; d_gene: .; abundance: .; v_gene: TRBV12-5; CDR3nt: TGTGCTAGTGCCCTCGGGCAGGGCAGCAATCAGCCCCAGCATTTT; CDR3aa: CASALGQGSNQPQHF
j_gene: TRBJ2-3; len: 15; d_gene: TRBD2; abundance: .; v_gene: TRBV15; CDR3nt: TGTGCCACCAGCGGACGGAGCGGGGGGGCCGAGACGCAGTATTTT; CDR3aa: CATSGRSGGAETQYF
j_gene: TRBJ2-5; len: 12; d_gene: .; abundance: .; v_gene: TRBV6-5; CDR3nt: TGTGCCAGCTTCAACAGGGCAGAGACCCAGTACTTC; CDR3aa: CASFNRAETQYF
j_gene: TRBJ2-3; len: 17; d_gene: .; abundance: .; v_gene: TRBV11-2; CDR3nt: TGTGCCAGCAGCTTATTTGTTCGGGACTCCGGCACAGATACGCAGTATTTT; CDR3aa: CASSLFVRDSGTDTQYF
j_gene: TRBJ1-3; len: 16; d_gene: .; abundance: once; v_gene: TRBV5-1; CDR3nt: TGCGCCAGCAGCTTGGGTTCTGCCAGATCTGGAAACACCATATATTTT; CDR3aa: CASSLGSARSGNTIYF
j_gene: TRBJ1-4; len: 15; d_gene: .; abundance: .; v_gene: TRBV5-6; CDR3nt: TGTGCCAGCAGCTCCTGGACACGGGGGGATGAAAAACTGTTTTTT; CDR3aa: CASSSWTRGDEKLFF
j_gene: TRBJ2-7; len: 13; d_gene: .; abundance: .; v_gene: TRBV6-1; CDR3nt: TGTGCCAGCAGGGGGAGAACCCCCCACGAGCAGTACTTC; CDR3aa: CASRGRTPHEQYF
j_gene: TRBJ1-2; len: 14; d_gene: TRBD1; abundance: few; v_gene: TRBV6-5; CDR3nt: TGTGCCAGCAGCCCACGGACAGGGTCGTCCGGCTACACCTTC; CDR3aa: CASSPRTGSSGYTF
j_gene: TRBJ2-7; len: 15; d_gene: .; abundance: .; v_gene: TRBV2; CDR3nt: TGTGCCAGCAGTGCTTGGGGCAGGAGCTCCTACGAGCAGTACTTC; CDR3aa: CASSAWGRSSYEQYF
j_gene: TRBJ2-3; len: 16; d_gene: TRBD2; abundance: .; v_gene: TRBV7-3; CDR3nt: TGTGCCAGCAGCTTTACCGGGACTAGCGGGGCGGATACGCAGTATTTT; CDR3aa: CASSFTGTSGADTQYF
j_gene: TRBJ1-2; len: 18; d_gene: TRBD1; abundance: .; v_gene: TRBV5-1; CDR3nt: TGCGCCAGCAGCTTGTTCGCCCCGGGACAGGGACTCAACTATGGCTACACCTTC; CDR3aa: CASSLFAPGQGLNYGYTF
j_gene: TRBJ1-5; len: 15; d_gene: TRBD1; abundance: few; v_gene: TRBV19; CDR3nt: TGTGCCAGTAGTATCCGCTGGACAGGGGGCAAGCCCCAGCATTTT; CDR3aa: CASSIRWTGGKPQHF
j_gene: TRBJ1-5; len: 13; d_gene: .; abundance: .; v_gene: TRBV6-5; CDR3nt: TGTGCCAGCAGTACCAGGGAGGTTCAGCCCCAGCATTTT; CDR3aa: CASSTREVQPQHF
j_gene: TRBJ1-4; len: 14; d_gene: TRBD1; abundance: .; v_gene: TRBV23-1; CDR3nt: TGCGCCAGCAGTTCGACAGGGAGAAGGGAAAAACTGTTTTTT; CDR3aa: CASSSTGRREKLFF
j_gene: TRBJ2-3; len: 17; d_gene: TRBD2; abundance: .; v_gene: TRBV25-1; CDR3nt: TGTGCCAGCAGTCGAACTACGGGACTAGGAGGGTCAGATACGCAGTATTTT; CDR3aa: CASSRTTGLGGSDTQYF
j_gene: TRBJ2-1; len: 11; d_gene: .; abundance: .; v_gene: TRBV2; CDR3nt: TGTGCCAGCACCCTCTTGGAGGTAAAGTTCTTC; CDR3aa: CASTLLEVKFF
j_gene: TRBJ2-1; len: 14; d_gene: TRBD2; abundance: .; v_gene: TRBV4-2; CDR3nt: TGTGCCAGCAGCCAAGATTGGGGGAGCGGGGAAGAGTTCTTC; CDR3aa: CASSQDWGSGEEFF
j_gene: TRBJ2-3; len: 17; d_gene: TRBD2; abundance: few; v_gene: TRBV11-3; CDR3nt: TGTGCCATCAGTCCGGGACTAGCGGGGGGTTGGGCGGATACGCAGTATTTT; CDR3aa: CAISPGLAGGWADTQYF
j_gene: TRBJ1-4; len: 12; d_gene: .; abundance: .; v_gene: TRBV6-5; CDR3nt: TGTGCCAGCAGTCGCGGGGATGGAGAACTGTTTTTT; CDR3aa: CASSRGDGELFF
j_gene: TRBJ2-1; len: 15; d_gene: TRBD2; abundance: .; v_gene: TRBV11-1; CDR3nt: TGTGCCAGCAGCTTGACTAGCGGGAGAACGAATGAGCAGTTCTTC; CDR3aa: CASSLTSGRTNEQFF
j_gene: TRBJ2-5; len: 16; d_gene: .; abundance: .; v_gene: TRBV4-1; CDR3nt: TGCGCCAGCAGCCAAATCCCATGGCGGGAACAAGAGACCCAGTACTTC; CDR3aa: CASSQIPWREQETQYF
j_gene: TRBJ1-3; len: 14; d_gene: .; abundance: .; v_gene: TRBV2; CDR3nt: TGTGCCACCCGAACTCTGCTCTCTGGAAACACCATATATTTT; CDR3aa: CATRTLLSGNTIYF
j_gene: TRBJ1-6; len: 19; d_gene: TRBD1; abundance: .; v_gene: TRBV19; CDR3nt: TGTGCCAGTAGTATAGACGTCCCGGGACAGGGGGCTTTTAATTCACCCCTCCACTTT; CDR3aa: CASSIDVPGQGAFNSPLHF
j_gene: TRBJ2-7; len: 14; d_gene: TRBD1; abundance: .; v_gene: TRBV6-5; CDR3nt: TGTGCCAGCAGTTACGGGACAGGGGGTTACGAGCAGTACTTC; CDR3aa: CASSYGTGGYEQYF
j_gene: TRBJ2-1; len: 16; d_gene: TRBD2; abundance: .; v_gene: TRBV10-2; CDR3nt: TGCGCCAGCAGTGAAAATGGCGGGAGCAGGTACAATGAGCAGTTCTTC; CDR3aa: CASSENGGSRYNEQFF
j_gene: TRBJ1-2; len: 15; d_gene: .; abundance: .; v_gene: TRBV5-4; CDR3nt: TGTGCCAGCAGAAGGGGCATCGGGGGAAACTATGGCTACACCTTC; CDR3aa: CASRRGIGGNYGYTF
j_gene: TRBJ2-6; len: 12; d_gene: .; abundance: .; v_gene: TRBV30; CDR3nt: TGTGCCTGCCCCAGGGCAGGTAACGTCCTGACTTTC; CDR3aa: CACPRAGNVLTF
j_gene: TRBJ1-3; len: 13; d_gene: .; abundance: .; v_gene: TRBV15; CDR3nt: TGTGCCACCAGCAGAGGGCCGGGGAACACCATATATTTT; CDR3aa: CATSRGPGNTIYF
j_gene: TRBJ1-5; len: 15; d_gene: .; abundance: .; v_gene: TRBV5-1; CDR3nt: TGCGCCAGCAGCTTGGGCGGAGGGTTCAATCAGCCCCAGCATTTT; CDR3aa: CASSLGGGFNQPQHF
j_gene: TRBJ1-3; len: 14; d_gene: .; abundance: .; v_gene: TRBV6-1; CDR3nt: TGTGCCAGCAGTGAGACTCCCTCTGGAAACACCATATATTTT; CDR3aa: CASSETPSGNTIYF
j_gene: TRBJ2-5; len: 14; d_gene: .; abundance: few; v_gene: TRBV6-1; CDR3nt: TGTGCCAGCAGCCGGGTACTGGAACAAGAGACCCAGTACTTC; CDR3aa: CASSRVLEQETQYF
j_gene: TRBJ1-6; len: 16; d_gene: .; abundance: once; v_gene: TRBV4-1; CDR3nt: TGCGCCAGCAGCCAAGGGCCCCTCAGCCAGGTCGCGCCCCTCCACTTT; CDR3aa: CASSQGPLSQVAPLHF
j_gene: TRBJ2-2; len: 13; d_gene: .; abundance: .; v_gene: TRBV7-9; CDR3nt: TGTGCCAGCAGCTCGACAGTTGCAGGGGAGCTGTTTTTT; CDR3aa: CASSSTVAGELFF
j_gene: TRBJ2-5; len: 16; d_gene: TRBD2; abundance: .; v_gene: TRBV25-1; CDR3nt: TGTGCCAGCAGTGATTGGGGACTAGCGGGCGGGTGGACCCAGTACTTC; CDR3aa: CASSDWGLAGGWTQYF
j_gene: TRBJ1-4; len: 14; d_gene: TRBD1; abundance: .; v_gene: TRBV6-1; CDR3nt: TGTGCCAGCAGGAGACAGGGGGCAAGGGAAAAACTGTTTTTT; CDR3aa: CASRRQGAREKLFF
j_gene: TRBJ1-4; len: 14; d_gene: TRBD1; abundance: .; v_gene: TRBV9; CDR3nt: TGTGCCAGCAGCGTAGGGGACAGTAATGAAAAACTGTTTTTT; CDR3aa: CASSVGDSNEKLFF
j_gene: TRBJ1-2; len: 14; d_gene: .; abundance: .; v_gene: TRBV2; CDR3nt: TGTGCCAGCAGTTATTACAGAGAAGTACATGGCTACACCTTC; CDR3aa: CASSYYREVHGYTF